This T cell receptor (beta chain) appears in the sequencing data of a study of molecular identifiers for immune sequencing clone quantification. Naive CD8 libraries came from around 18,000 to 910,000 sorted cells with 10%, 30% or 50% RNA. Previously published methods and listed TCR primers were used for the bulk TCR libraries. TCRdb ran MiXCR on the PCR reads and lists one entry per CDR3 protein. This repertoire shows about half a million distinct CDR3 sequences, about 22% found once; its top ten account for around 0.84%. Germline CDR1 and CDR2: SGHAT and FQNNGV. The CDR3 has 15 amino acids. This clonotype appeared a single time. One end of the junction fails to match germline, which may point to a read error.

The J gene is TRBJ2-7, the V gene TRBV11-2, with 8 bases lining up with TRBD2. This clonotype originated in a human donor in good health. Some libraries in this study had Jurkat cell RNA spiked in. Sequencing was done on a sample of naive CD8+ T cells from blood, with Jurkat cell RNA spiked in. Subset here: FACS-sorted CD8+CD4-CCR7+CD45RA+ naive T cells. In DNA, the CDR3 is TGTGCCAGCAGCTTAGGGCTAGCGGGTGCCTACGGGCAGTACTTC. Encoded protein: CASSLGLAGAYGQYF. The full variable domain, in which reference TRBV11-2 and TRBJ2-7 provide the parts outside the CDR3, is EAGVAQSPRYKIIEKRQSVAFWCNPISGHATLYWYQQILGQGPKLLIQFQNNGVVDDSQLPKDRFSAERLKGVDSTLKIQPAKLEDSAVYLCASSLGLAGAYGQYFGPGTRLTVT.